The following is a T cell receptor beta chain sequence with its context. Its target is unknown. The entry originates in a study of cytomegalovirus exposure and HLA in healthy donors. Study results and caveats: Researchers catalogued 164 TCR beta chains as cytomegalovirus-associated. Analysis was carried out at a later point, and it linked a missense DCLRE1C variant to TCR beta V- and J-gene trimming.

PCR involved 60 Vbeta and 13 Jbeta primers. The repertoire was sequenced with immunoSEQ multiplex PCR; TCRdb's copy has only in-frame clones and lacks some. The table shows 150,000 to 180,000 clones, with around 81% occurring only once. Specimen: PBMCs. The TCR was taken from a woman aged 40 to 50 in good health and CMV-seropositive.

CDR3 DNA sequence: TGTGCCAGCAGCTCCAGGAACGAGCAGTACTTC. Amino acid sequence: CASSSRNEQYF. V usage is TRBV11-3 and J usage is TRBJ2-7; D unresolved. The CDR3 consists of 11 residues. The germline CDR1 and CDR2 sequences are SGHNT and YENEEA. Trimming removed 4 bases at V and 5 bases at J, with 6 bases between.